The rows below give T cell receptor beta chains drawn from one sample of a study of graft-versus-host responses after intestinal transplantation. This table comes from immunoSEQ multiplex PCR, and its TCRdb copy is limited to in-frame clones, with some not included. The table shows approximately 14,000 clones, with around 38% occurring only once. The sequenced sample was alloreactive CD4+ T cells from a mixed lymphocyte reaction culture, obtained before intestinal transplant. Receptors were obtained from a human patient who received an intestinal transplant. CDR3s leave out the opening cysteine and the closing phenylalanine or tryptophan.

J	V	CDR3
TRBJ1-1	TRBV27	ASSLKPTGGFMNTEAF
TRBJ2-1	TRBV19	ASSIGDRFNEQF
TRBJ2-3	TRBV7-2	ASSFFGVDTQY
TRBJ2-7	TRBV2	ASSSPGQVPYEQY
TRBJ2-6	TRBV6-5	ASSSSGGANVLT
TRBJ1-5	TRBV2	ASSNRVGNQPQH
TRBJ2-7	TRBV6-5	ASTLRGGLYPEQY
TRBJ2-5	TRBV5-1	ASSLRTGMETQY
TRBJ2-3	TRBV30	ACRGRSSPTDRDTQY
TRBJ2-2	TRBV18	ASSPPGAGGATNTGELF
TRBJ1-6	TRBV18	ASSPGTGANSPLH
TRBJ2-7	TRBV6-5	ASSRGALGYEQY
TRBJ1-1	TRBV4-3	ASSRTGGRDTEAF
TRBJ1-6	TRBV4-3	ASSQADRVGSPLH
TRBJ1-1	TRBV6-6	ASSRQGLNTEAF
TRBJ1-2	TRBV4-3	ASSQLPTSEGARGYT
TRBJ1-1	TRBV5-1	ASSSQGATSHTEAF
TRBJ2-3	TRBV19	ATLLNRVSSSTDTQY
TRBJ2-1	TRBV4-1	ASSPGLDETYNEQF
TRBJ1-5	TRBV2	ASSQAGIRPQH
TRBJ1-4	TRBV6-5	ASARVFNEKLF
TRBJ2-7	TRBV11-3	ASSLGKGTGAVSYEQY
TRBJ2-1	TRBV9	ASSVWTASYNEQF
TRBJ2-1	TRBV18	ASSLTGGNNEQF
TRBJ1-6	TRBV5-4	ASSSQHLNSPLH
TRBJ2-7	TRBV7-2	ASSELSGTFYEQY
TRBJ1-2	TRBV2	ASRGTGANYGYT
TRBJ2-3	TRBV13	ASSRPGLAVTDTQY
TRBJ2-1	TRBV10-3	AISDPTSGSPYNEQF
TRBJ2-3	TRBV21-1	ASSEGQVGTDTQY
TRBJ1-4	TRBV20-1	SRLVSGKLF
TRBJ2-3	TRBV7-2	ASSLAPSGGRGTDTQY
TRBJ1-5	TRBV2	ASRPNRGYQPQH
TRBJ1-5	TRBV10-3	ATQTWTGANQPQH
TRBJ2-3	TRBV7-2	ASSLIKSAATSWDTQY
TRBJ2-1	TRBV9	ASSPGQGAYNEQF
TRBJ2-7	TRBV9	ASSIGQGKYYEQY
TRBJ1-5	TRBV7-2	ASSSSGTVNQPQH
TRBJ1-5	TRBV19	ASSIGGNQPQH
TRBJ2-6	TRBV30	AWRNPRDTNSGANVLT
TRBJ2-1	TRBV18	ASSPLYGGAGGDNEQF
TRBJ2-3	TRBV7-9	ASSHTPGLAGYTDTQY
TRBJ1-1	TRBV6-5	ASSYSPTVPNTEAF
TRBJ1-1	TRBV29-1	SVAGPMNTEAF
TRBJ2-5	TRBV6-6	ASSYSRETQY
TRBJ1-2	TRBV18	ASSPPGTGLYGYT
TRBJ2-7	TRBV6-6	ASSYSSGGSYEQY
TRBJ1-1	TRBV10-3	AISDPGWGGTEAF
TRBJ1-6	TRBV6-1	ASSEGGDSPLH
TRBJ2-3	TRBV7-2	ASSFGGGGKDTQY
TRBJ1-5	TRBV19	ASSILSGTGGQPQH
TRBJ1-2	TRBV28	AGSYRTGTGNYGYT
TRBJ2-7	TRBV6-6	ASSYLQFNEQY
TRBJ1-2	TRBV25-1	ASSRDRGLTNYGYT